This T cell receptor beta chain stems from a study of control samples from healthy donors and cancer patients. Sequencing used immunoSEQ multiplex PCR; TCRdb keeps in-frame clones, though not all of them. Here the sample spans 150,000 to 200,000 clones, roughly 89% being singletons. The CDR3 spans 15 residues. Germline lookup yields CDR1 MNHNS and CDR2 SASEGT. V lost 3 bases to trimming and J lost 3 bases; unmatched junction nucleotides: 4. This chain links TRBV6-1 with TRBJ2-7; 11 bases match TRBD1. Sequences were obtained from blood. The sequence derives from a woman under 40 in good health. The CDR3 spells CASSDAGTGGYEQYF. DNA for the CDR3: TGTGCCAGCAGTGATGCCGGGACAGGGGGCTACGAGCAGTACTTC.